Listed below are T cell receptor beta chains from one sample, sequenced in a study of shared clonotypes between healthy human individuals. Assay used: immunoSEQ multiplex PCR; TCRdb lists only in-frame clones, some missing. This sample has roughly 590,000 clones, with nearly 97% found just once. The sample taken for sequencing was naive CD8+ T cells sorted from blood. Every receptor here comes from a woman under 40 in good health. Both conserved end residues are part of each CDR3. The D gene is left open where the match is weak. Rows give clone size only sometimes, using once, few, many, or a class for an expanded clone.

d_call clone_size v_call cdr3_aa
TRBD2 . TRBV6-1 CASSEGLAGRYEQYF
. . TRBV2 CASSGNMDEQFF
. . TRBV27 CASSFSGDTQYF
TRBD1 . TRBV14 CASSSYRGEDYGYTF
TRBD1 . TRBV19 CASTYGTGVYNEQFF
. . TRBV5-6 CASSSLTNTRTDTQYF
. . TRBV27 CASSPGVGGYEQYF
. . TRBV5-8 CASSPILEQYF
. . TRBV19 CASSRTSGTEAFF
. . TRBV7-9 CASSSRGRDSYNEQFF
. . TRBV28 CASSLPAGRAYEQYF
. . TRBV20-1 CSLPRRDLQYF
. . TRBV27 CASSSIPLSTEAFF
. . TRBV7-9 CASSFSGEQFF
TRBD1 . TRBV10-3 CAISGQGEPYNEQFF
. . TRBV7-9 CASSYRLGYEQYF
TRBD1 . TRBV27 CASSQGDEKLFF
. few TRBV7-9 CASSLNTEAFF
TRBD2 . TRBV2 CASLGLAGDVEQYF
. once TRBV21-1 CASSKGYRDGTNEKLFF
. . TRBV29-1 CSGRDGYTEAFF
. . TRBV28 CASSFLSGGLRGKTQYF
. . TRBV5-1 CASSREWTGNEQFF
TRBD1 . TRBV2 CASSDRGTNTEAFF
. . TRBV6-5 CASSLSEESNQPQHF
. . TRBV10-2 CASSEGGYTNTGELFF
. . TRBV9 CASSVGSSYNEQFF
TRBD1 . TRBV11-2 CASILTGGGYEQYF
. . TRBV6-1 CASSELEGRSGNTIYF
TRBD1 . TRBV27 CASSSQGDPSYEQYF
. . TRBV18 CASSPNGPLSPEQYF
. . TRBV28 CASNRGDYEQYF
. once TRBV9 CASSVVRMNTEAFF
. . TRBV5-5 CASSSSSYEQYF
. . TRBV11-2 CASSSSVGGKVTQYF
. . TRBV2 CATTEHFQEGYTF
TRBD2 . TRBV5-4 CASSLVASGRTDTQYF
. . TRBV5-6 CASSLTGGLDYEQYF
TRBD2 once TRBV11-2 CASSLSGTSGRSSYEQYF
. . TRBV19 CASSISGLTQETQYF
. . TRBV4-1 CASSHGGSNEKLFF
TRBD1 . TRBV5-5 CASSLTGGLGSGNTIYF
TRBD1 . TRBV5-1 CASSLQGASGNTIYF
. . TRBV15 CATSKGASNQPQHF
. . TRBV5-6 CASSLGAGETQYF
. . TRBV27 CASSLDSYNEQFF
. . TRBV19 CASSIGEAYEQYF
TRBD1 . TRBV15 CATSREAWDREQFF
TRBD2 . TRBV7-9 CASSLIGGRAGETQYF
. . TRBV2 CASGFQLNTEAFF
. . TRBV7-9 CASSLMSIYNEQFF
. once TRBV4-1 CASSHRPEPPGELFF
TRBD2 . TRBV27 CASSPSAGVLSNEQFF
. once TRBV27 CASSSTDLAEREFF
. once TRBV5-1 CASSLVSQNEQYF
. . TRBV6-5 CASGGDRTLTDTQYF
. . TRBV28 CASSHGVGNEQYF
. . TRBV10-2 CASSEASQPQHF
TRBD2 . TRBV27 CASSIPGLAGTFSYEQYF
. . TRBV7-9 CASGGALETQYF